Sequencing of this T cell receptor beta chain was carried out in a study of cytomegalovirus exposure and HLA in healthy donors. Study-wide findings and caveats: Further analysis was carried out later, and it showed several of the most significant clusters appearing linked to common viral pathogens.

The trim removed 6 bases at V and 7 bases at J, leaving 10 bases unmatched. The CDR3 runs to 14 residues. The germline V gene has CDR1 SNHLY and CDR2 FYNNEI. The PCR ran on 60 Vbeta and 13 Jbeta primers. Profiling relied on immunoSEQ multiplex PCR, and the TCRdb table lists in-frame clones only, not all of them. This table holds over 150,000 clones, about 84% found once. Samples came from healthy bone marrow donors. Comment on this clone: Its antigen is undetermined.

J is TRBJ2-7 and V is TRBV2; 9 nucleotides line up with TRBD1. Specimen: PBMCs. The TCR sequence derives from a woman in her forties in good health and CMV-seropositive. The CDR3 sequence: CASSLSQGAREQYF. CDR3 nucleotide sequence: TGTGCCAGCAGCCTTTCACAGGGGGCGCGAGAGCAGTACTTC.